The source of this TCR beta chain is a study of cytotoxic CD8 clonotypes in ibrutinib-treated CLL. The data were produced by immunoSEQ multiplex PCR, yet TCRdb's version contains in-frame clones alone and is incomplete. The repertoire has almost 250,000 clones, around three quarters of them found once; the top ten carry approximately 15%. From germline, CDR1 is SGHVS and CDR2 FQNEAQ. The ends lost 5 bases at V and 3 bases at J; junction bases unmatched: 6. This CDR3 is built from 15 residues. Specimen: PBMCs, collected after 24 months of ibrutinib treatment. The rearrangement joins TRBV7-8 to TRBJ1-4; 7 bases are shared with TRBD1. This TCR came from a human donor with chronic lymphocytic leukemia. The CDR3 region is CASSAGTAPNEKLFF. The CDR3 region has the DNA TGTGCCAGCAGCGCGGGGACAGCCCCTAATGAAAAACTGTTTTTT. The whole variable domain, filled in from reference TRBV7-8 and TRBJ1-4, reads GAGVSQSPRYKVAKRGQDVALRCDPISGHVSLFWYQQALGQGPEFLTYFQNEAQLDKSGLPSDRFFAERPEGSVSTLKIQRTQQEDSAVYLCASSAGTAPNEKLFFGSGTQLSVL.